Listed below are T cell receptor beta chains from one sample, sequenced in a study of cytomegalovirus exposure and HLA in healthy donors. Libraries were prepared by immunoSEQ multiplex PCR; TCRdb keeps only in-frame clonotypes and omits some of them. The sample has 210,000 or so clones; about 80% are singletons. The sample consisted of PBMCs. These receptors were collected from a woman in her 40s in good health and CMV-seronegative. Both conserved end residues are part of each CDR3. D genes are given only for firm matches. For some rows the clone size is stated as once, few or many, or as a class when expanded; others skip it.

J gene | D gene | V gene | clone size | CDR3 protein | CDR3 DNA
TRBJ1-3 | . | TRBV28 | . | CASTQASGNTIYF | TGTGCCAGCACTCAGGCCTCTGGAAACACCATATATTTT
TRBJ1-3 | . | TRBV5-6 | . | CASSLPSGGDTIYF | TGTGCCAGCAGCTTGCCCAGTGGCGGGGACACCATATATTTT
TRBJ1-4 | TRBD1 | TRBV28 | . | CASNGGRGSNEKLFF | TGTGCCAGCAATGGCGGCAGGGGGTCTAATGAAAAACTGTTTTTT
TRBJ2-7 | TRBD1 | TRBV30 | few | CASSDRVSYEQYF | TGTGCCTCCTCAGACAGGGTGTCCTACGAGCAGTACTTC
TRBJ2-5 | . | TRBV5-1 | . | CASSLAASSDIHQETQYF | TGCGCCAGCAGCTTGGCGGCGAGTTCGGACATCCATCAAGAGACCCAGTACTTC
TRBJ1-1 | TRBD1 | TRBV27 | . | CASSPRQGTNTEAFF | TGTGCCAGCAGCCCAAGACAGGGGACAAACACTGAAGCTTTCTTT
TRBJ1-1 | . | TRBV5-1 | once | CASSLGQGQGNTEAFF | TGCGCCAGCAGCTTGGGTCAAGGGCAGGGAAACACTGAAGCTTTCTTT
TRBJ2-2 | . | TRBV11-3 | . | CASSQASGELFF | TGTGCCAGCAGCCAAGCGTCCGGGGAGCTGTTTTTT
TRBJ2-1 | . | TRBV6-5 | . | CATKRGWEQFF | TGTGCCACCAAACGAGGATGGGAGCAGTTCTTC
TRBJ2-7 | TRBD1 | TRBV7-2 | few | CASSLGDSYEQYF | TGTGCCAGCAGCTTAGGGGACAGCTACGAGCAGTACTTC
TRBJ2-2 | TRBD2 | TRBV4-3 | . | CASSQDPSGATRTGELFF | TGCGCCAGCAGCCAAGATCCAAGCGGGGCTACCCGTACCGGGGAGCTGTTTTTT
TRBJ2-6 | TRBD1 | TRBV18 | . | CASSLLALTGGSGANVLTF | TGTGCCAGCTCACTCCTAGCGTTGACAGGGGGCTCTGGGGCCAACGTCCTGACTTTC
TRBJ1-1 | . | TRBV4-2 | few | CASSQDSGPNTEAFF | TGTGCCAGCAGCCAAGATTCAGGGCCCAACACTGAAGCTTTCTTT
TRBJ1-1 | . | TRBV5-1 | . | CASSLGWTALNTEAFF | TGCGCCAGCAGCTTGGGTTGGACAGCTCTTAACACTGAAGCTTTCTTT
TRBJ2-7 | TRBD1 | TRBV9 | . | CASSPGTGFSYEQYF | TGTGCCAGCAGCCCCGGGACAGGATTTTCCTACGAGCAGTACTTC
TRBJ2-3 | TRBD2 | TRBV7-9 | . | CASSLDGGNTDTQYF | TGTGCCAGCAGCTTAGACGGGGGGAACACAGATACGCAGTATTTT
TRBJ2-2 | TRBD1 | TRBV7-2 | . | CASSPPKGASGELFF | TGTGCCAGCAGCCCCCCCAAGGGGGCGTCCGGGGAGCTGTTTTTT
TRBJ1-5 | TRBD1 | TRBV5-5 | . | CASSLDRGGQPQHF | TGTGCCAGCAGCTTAGACAGGGGAGGTCAGCCCCAGCATTTT
TRBJ2-2 | . | TRBV29-1 | . | CSVEGRGRAGELFF | TGCAGCGTTGAAGGGAGGGGGCGTGCCGGGGAGCTGTTTTTT
TRBJ2-2 | . | TRBV9 | . | CASSVGGGRYPGELFF | TGTGCCAGCAGCGTAGGAGGAGGACGATACCCCGGGGAGCTGTTTTTT
TRBJ1-2 | . | TRBV14 | . | CASSQDRGSRYTF | TGTGCCAGCAGCCAAGATCGAGGGTCCCGCTACACCTTC
TRBJ2-2 | TRBD1 | TRBV7-3 | . | CASSLRQGSSGELFF | TGTGCCAGCAGCTTAAGACAGGGGTCATCCGGGGAGCTGTTTTTT
TRBJ1-5 | . | TRBV19 | . | CASKGDGDRSNQPQHF | TGTGCCAGTAAGGGGGACGGAGACCGTAGCAATCAGCCCCAGCATTTT
TRBJ1-5 | TRBD1 | TRBV5-5 | . | CASADRVSNQPQHF | TGTGCCAGCGCCGACAGGGTTAGCAATCAGCCCCAGCATTTT
TRBJ2-7 | TRBD1 | TRBV6-6 | . | CASSDPGQGYEQYF | TGTGCCAGCAGTGACCCGGGACAGGGCTACGAGCAGTACTTC
TRBJ1-2 | TRBD1 | TRBV18 | . | CASSPLDRDGYTF | TGTGCCAGCTCACCACTCGACAGGGACGGCTACACCTTC
TRBJ1-1 | . | TRBV7-9 | few | CASNLQGLNTEAFF | TGTGCCAGCAACCTACAGGGTCTGAACACTGAAGCTTTCTTT
TRBJ2-1 | TRBD1 | TRBV15 | . | CATSSRDRGVYEQFF | TGTGCCACCAGCAGCCGGGACAGGGGGGTTTATGAGCAGTTCTTC
TRBJ1-1 | . | TRBV20-1 | . | CSATGNTEAFF | TGCAGTGCTACAGGGAACACTGAAGCTTTCTTT
TRBJ1-5 | . | TRBV28 | . | CASSPWGDQPQHF | TGTGCCAGCAGCCCCTGGGGCGATCAGCCCCAGCATTTT
TRBJ1-2 | . | TRBV19 | . | CASNPVLGGYGYTF | TGTGCCAGTAATCCGGTGCTGGGGGGATATGGCTACACCTTC
TRBJ1-6 | TRBD1 | TRBV7-3 | once | CASSLFNRGNSPLHF | TGTGCCAGCAGCTTATTTAACAGGGGTAATTCACCCCTCCACTTT
TRBJ2-2 | TRBD1 | TRBV9 | . | CASSVESGTGMTGELFF | TGTGCCAGCAGCGTAGAGTCTGGGACAGGGATGACCGGGGAGCTGTTTTTT
TRBJ1-2 | . | TRBV5-1 | few | CASSLQQGTRGGGYTF | TGCGCCAGCAGCTTGCAACAGGGCACTCGAGGCGGTGGCTACACCTTC
TRBJ1-2 | TRBD1 | TRBV29-1 | . | CSVGTGANYGYTF | TGCAGCGTTGGGACAGGCGCTAACTATGGCTACACCTTC
TRBJ2-1 | TRBD1 | TRBV27 | . | CASSLRDRGYNEQFF | TGTGCCAGCAGTTTAAGGGACAGGGGGTACAATGAGCAGTTCTTC
TRBJ1-6 | . | TRBV6-5 | once | CASSGQYNSPLHF | TGTGCCAGCAGTGGACAGTATAATTCACCCCTCCACTTT
TRBJ1-1 | . | TRBV5-4 | . | CASSIPGHQNTEAFF | TGTGCCAGCAGCATACCGGGACACCAGAACACTGAAGCTTTCTTT